These 16 T cell receptor beta chains were all obtained from the same sample, sequenced in a study of blood T cell repertoires in COVID-19. The protocol was immunoSEQ multiplex PCR, while the TCRdb copy is restricted to in-frame clones and leaves out a portion. The sample lists 110,000 or so clones, 84% occurring once. Sequenced material: peripheral blood. These receptors were collected from an elderly woman with active or convalescent COVID-19.

The chain is built from TRBV28 and TRBJ1-2, with D possibly TRBD1 on 5 matching bases. V lost 5 bases, J lost 4 bases, and 11 bases lay in between. This CDR3 region has 13 residues. The germline CDR1 and CDR2 sequences are MDHEN and SYDVKM. The DNA of the CDR3 is TGTGCCAGCAGTCCAGGGTCCCTCTATGGCTACACCTTC. It specifies CASSPGSLYGYTF.

The chain recombines TRBV9 with TRBJ2-2, with a possible D match to TRBD1 (5 bases). V lost 0 bases and J 4 bases, leaving 13 bases between the germline ends. The CDR3 runs to 16 residues. The V gene's germline CDR1 is SGDLS and CDR2 YYNGEE. The CDR3 sequence: CASSVGGRAGTGELFF. The CDR3 DNA reads as TGTGCCAGCAGCGTAGGCGGCAGGGCAGGCACCGGGGAGCTGTTTTTT.

This sequence joins TRBV9 and TRBJ2-7, with 12 bases that match TRBD2. The CDR3 covers 16 residues. The J segment lost 5 bases and the V segment lost 6 bases, leaving 12 bases of the junction unmatched. Germline lookup yields CDR1 SGDLS and CDR2 YYNGEE. The CDR3 nucleotides are TGTGCCAGCAACCGGCAGGAGACTAGCGGGGGTGACGAGCAGTACTTC. Its translation is CASNRQETSGGDEQYF.

The chain uses TRBV10-1 and TRBJ2-1, with 10 bases matching TRBD2. V lost 4 bases to trimming and J lost 7 bases; unmatched junction nucleotides: 1. Looked up from germline, CDR1 is WNHNN and CDR2 is SYGVQD (reference sequence). The CDR3 is 13 residues long. CDR3 sequence: CASSASGSNEQFF. The DNA for the CDR3 is TGCGCCAGCAGTGCTAGCGGGAGTAATGAGCAGTTCTTC.

As for this clone: This same CDR3 is encoded by further DNA sequences in the sample. The J gene is TRBJ2-1, the V gene TRBV14, with 9 bases fitting TRBD2. The trim removed 6 bases at V and 1 base at J, leaving 4 bases unmatched. Germline lookup yields CDR1 SGHDN and CDR2 FVKESK. CDR3 length: 15 amino acids. CDR3: CASRSTSGSYNEQFF. As DNA, the CDR3 is TGTGCCAGCAGGAGCACTAGCGGGTCCTACAATGAGCAGTTCTTC.

The genes are TRBV21-1 and TRBJ2-7; the table's D call of TRBD2 was not tested on the DNA. TRBV21-1 is given as a pseudogene. CDR3 length equals 21 residues. The DNA of the CDR3 is TGTGCCAGCAGCAAAGCTGTTGGGGACAGCGGGCTAGCGGGAGGTTTTGACGAGCAGTACTTC. Amino acid sequence: CASSKAVGDSGLAGGFDEQYF.

In this sample, this clone turned up a few times. The chain joins TRBV6-5 to TRBJ1-5; possible D gene TRBD1, 5 bases. CDR3 size: 14 residues. Trimming took 5 bases from V and 7 from J, leaving 15 bases between them. Germline V gene data show CDR1 as MNHEY and CDR2 as SVGAGI. The CDR3 spells CASSPGRRGQPQHF. DNA of the CDR3: TGTGCCAGCAGTCCGGGACGGCGGGGGCAGCCCCAGCATTTT.

CDR3 sequence: CATSDGLATDTQYF. The CDR3 DNA follows: TGTGCCACCTCGGACGGACTAGCCACAGATACGCAGTATTTT. This chain links TRBV19 with TRBJ2-3; 8 bases agree with TRBD2. This CDR3 is built from 14 residues. Germline lookup yields CDR1 LNHDA and CDR2 SQIVND (reference sequence). The J segment lost 2 bases and the V segment lost 10 bases, leaving 8 bases of the junction unmatched. The full variable domain, in which reference TRBV19 and TRBJ2-3 provide the parts outside the CDR3, is DGGITQSPKYLFRKEGQNVTLSCEQNLNHDAMYWYRQDPGQGLRLIYYSQIVNDFQKGDIAEGYSVSREKKESFPLTVTSAQKNPTAFYLCATSDGLATDTQYFGPGTRLTVL.

The CDR3 loop reads CASSPAGYEQYF. The CDR3 DNA follows: TGTGCCAGCTCACCTGCCGGGTACGAGCAGTACTTC. This chain links TRBV18 with TRBJ2-7; D is ambiguous. V lost 3 bases and J lost 4, with 7 bases in between. Germline lookup yields CDR1 KGHSH and CDR2 LQKENI. This CDR3 is 12 amino acids long.

This sequence joins TRBV5-1 and TRBJ1-1, with 8 bases identical to TRBD1. From germline, CDR1 is SGHRS and CDR2 YFSETQ. This CDR3 is 14 amino acids long. The V segment lost 4 bases and the J segment 1 base; nucleotides outside the gene matches: 3. CDR3 protein: CASSPGTGNTEAFF. The CDR3 DNA is TGCGCCAGCAGCCCCGGGACAGGGAACACTGAAGCTTTCTTT.

Notes on this clone: This sample also contains other DNA sequences that code for the same CDR3. The CDR3 nucleotides read TGTGCCAGCAGCGCCGGGACTATCCAAGAGACCCAGTACTTC. Translating gives CASSAGTIQETQYF. This chain links TRBV9 with TRBJ2-5; the match to TRBD2 covers 7 bases. The CDR3 is 14 residues long. Looked up from germline, CDR1 is SGDLS and CDR2 is YYNGEE. V lost 3 bases and J lost 1; bases outside the gene matches: 3.

This clone was detected once. The V and J genes are TRBV30 and TRBJ1-6, with TRBD1 as a possible D gene (6 bases). The germline gives CDR1 GTSNPN, CDR2 SVGIG (reference sequence). Trimming cost V 3 bases and J 6 bases, with 12 bases left between them. The CDR3 is 14 amino acids. CDR3 amino acids: CAWSSGVRNSPLHF. The CDR3 DNA follows: TGTGCCTGGAGCTCAGGGGTCCGTAATTCACCCCTCCACTTT.

The CDR3 region has the DNA TGTGCCAGCAGTCGTACGGGACTAGCGGGAGTTGGGGCGAGCACCGGGGAGCTGTTTTTT. Protein sequence: CASSRTGLAGVGASTGELFF. The chain links TRBV27 to TRBJ2-2; the match to TRBD2 covers 14 bases. V lost 5 bases to trimming and J lost 4 bases; unmatched junction nucleotides: 15. CDR1 is MNHEY and CDR2 is SMNVEV in the germline V gene (reference sequence). The CDR3 extends over 20 amino acids.

In the case of this clone: Other DNA sequences from this sample encode an identical CDR3 as well. The chain recombines TRBV5-1 with TRBJ2-3, with a weak D call TRBD2 (6 bases). The CDR3 loop spans 15 amino acids. Germline V gene data show CDR1 as SGHRS and CDR2 as YFSETQ. V lost 3 bases, J lost 1 base, and 12 bases lay in between. CDR3 sequence (DNA): TGCGCCAGCAGCTCAGGGACTGGGGGCACAGATACGCAGTATTTT. Its protein is CASSSGTGGTDTQYF.

V is TRBV7-3 and J is TRBJ2-1, with TRBD1 identical over 10 bases. J was trimmed by 7 bases and V by 5 bases; bases with no gene match: 8. This CDR3 contains 15 residues. Germline V gives CDR1 SGHTA, CDR2 FQGTGA. The CDR3 spells CASSPRTGGRNEQFF. The CDR3 bases are TGTGCCAGCAGCCCCCGGACAGGGGGTCGGAATGAGCAGTTCTTC.

The genes are TRBV13 and TRBJ2-1; possible D gene TRBD2, 6 bases. From germline, CDR1 is PRHDT and CDR2 FYEKMQ (reference sequence). CDR3 length: 16 residues. V was cut by 2 bases and J by 0 bases, with 11 bases left in between. The CDR3 DNA reads as TGTGCCAGCAGCTTATTGGGGGGTACCTCCTACAATGAGCAGTTCTTC. This codes for CASSLLGGTSYNEQFF.